This record covers a single T cell receptor beta chain. There are a few counts of this clone. Its specific antigen is unknown. Nothing much larger sits one base from this clone, and base qualities are not available. The junction shows trimming of 7 bases on V and 4 bases on J, plus 10 bases between the germline ends. The cysteine opens and the phenylalanine closes a CDR3 of 12 amino acids. Here the CDR3 DNA is all that survives: 36 bases in frame from base 1. CDR1 and CDR2 are drawn from the germline V gene (reference sequence): LNHDA, SQIVND. The CDR3 regions of human TCRbeta chains were subjected to immunosequencing. Turning to the authors' computational methods: Repertoire TCRs were checked for matches against a reference library of SARS-CoV-2-specific TCRs that had been generated using the MIRA antigen-specificity platform. Breadth meant the fraction of unique TCRs that were SARS-CoV-2-associated, whereas depth meant the fraction of total T cells that were SARS-CoV-2-associated. Using the MIRA data, each spike-specific TCR was assigned both to the spike region to which the TCR was reactive and to a CD4 or CD8 class. Log10-transformed breadth and depth values were compared by one-way ANOVA with Sidak's multiple comparisons tests. In TCRdb, the immuneACCESS table is reduced to in-frame sequences with V and J assigned. These tables do not hold every clone; where another copy was compared, an unresolved V gene accounts for under half, and the others remain unexplained. The V and J calls and clone size are taken from that table; D and trimming were inferred from the DNA. In this sample the table shows 53,000 or so clones, 75% to 90% of which occur a single time. Roughly 19% of the sample rests with the top ten.

What this sample's time point label stands for: baseline before first vaccination. The meaning of the sample's treatment or condition label: meningococcal conjugate vaccine given as trial control. Samples from vaccinated people were obtained from the UK trials COV001 and COV002, which included a single-blind randomized controlled phase 2/3 trial of AZD1222 (ChAdOx1 nCoV-19) in healthy adults. Trial participant PBMC samples were collected at day 0 and day 28 after the second dose for TCRbeta chain sequencing. This specimen belongs to a study of T cell responses to AZD1222 COVID-19 vaccine (dated by TCRdb to 2020 to 2023). With regard to the full study: A total of 230 to 250 trial participants underwent TCR sequencing, of whom some 200 had received two doses of AZD1222 and about 25 had received two doses of the MenACWY control vaccine. Trial participants were enrolled by age into 18-55, 56-69 and 70-plus year subgroups, with 148, 28 and 57 TCR-sequenced participants respectively.

Study-level results and caveats: Conclusions about previously exposed vaccinees were limited because only six AZD1222 recipients were SARS-CoV-2 seropositive at baseline. Vaccine-associated CD4 TCRs spanned the whole spike protein, with dominant responses in regions 160-218 and 743-854. Reportedly, almost half of the unique spike-specific TCRs recognized epitopes lying outside the regions that are mutated in the B.1.351 and B.1.1.7 variants. A significant rise in spike-specific TCR breadth and depth was observed after two AZD1222 doses relative to day 0 and relative to MenACWY recipients. Because no day 14 peak-response samples were available, repertoires were characterized only after the peak T cell response. Most participants were white British and females outnumbered males, and the authors suggested that clonal diversity may have been underestimated. The 56-69-year group was small, and its depth increase did not reach significance, likely because of low power.

The V gene is TRBV19 and the J gene is TRBJ1-2, with the D segment identity uncertain. This TCR was recovered from an adult in good health. The source was peripheral blood, collected on day 0 of MenACWY control vaccination. The CDR3 corresponds to CASTLTGYGYTF. The DNA reads TGTGCCAGTACCCTTACGGGCTATGGCTACACCTTC.